A single sample is the source of the 15 T cell receptor beta chains below, sequenced in a study of cytomegalovirus exposure and HLA in healthy donors. The PCR made use of 60 Vbeta and 13 Jbeta primers. Clones were read by immunoSEQ multiplex PCR, and TCRdb kept only the in-frame ones, dropping some. The sample lists fewer than 250,000 clones; around four fifths were seen once. The sequenced sample was PBMCs. These receptor sequences come from a man aged 35-49 years in good health and CMV-seropositive.

The chain couples TRBV5-1 to TRBJ2-3, with a weak D call TRBD1 (5 bases). The CDR3 extends over 16 amino acids. Trimming took off 3 bases at V and 0 bases at J, with 14 bases between the two ends. Germline-derived CDR1 and CDR2 are SGHRS and YFSETQ. CDR3 in amino acids: CASSSGRVHSTDTQYF. The CDR3 region has the DNA TGCGCCAGCAGCTCCGGCAGGGTCCATAGCACAGATACGCAGTATTTT.

Details on this clone: One end of the junction fails to match germline, which may point to a read error. The chain recombines TRBV5-1 with TRBJ1-2, with 8 bases identical to TRBD1. The CDR3 extends over 17 amino acids. Per the germline V gene, CDR1 is SGHRS and CDR2 is YFSETQ. CDR3 sequence reads: CASSFRTGTEPGYVYTF. In DNA form, the CDR3 reads TGCGCCAGCAGCTTCCGGACAGGGACTGAGCCGGGCTATGTCTACACCTTC. The full variable domain, with the rest looked up from reference TRBV5-1 and TRBJ1-2, is KAGVTQTPRYLIKTRGQQVTLSCSPISGHRSVSWYQQTPGQGLQFLFEYFSETQRNKGNFPGRFSGRQFSNSRSEMNVSTLELGDSALYLCASSFRTGTEPGYVYTFGSGTRLTVV.

The CDR3 is CASSRSASGRRYNEQFF. The CDR3 DNA sequence: TGTGCCAGCAGCCGCTCCGCTAGCGGGAGGCGATACAATGAGCAGTTCTTC. The chain recombines TRBV11-3 with TRBJ2-1; 11 bases match TRBD2. Germline loops: CDR1 SGHNT, CDR2 YENEEA. The CDR3 is made up of 17 amino acids. Trimming cost V 5 bases and J 4 bases; bases outside gene matches: 10.

Only a few counts were recorded for this clone. The J gene is TRBJ2-7, the V gene TRBV11-2, with D uncertain. The V gene's germline CDR1 is SGHAT and CDR2 FQNNGV. The CDR3 covers 11 residues. The V end was cut by 5 bases, the J end by 4 bases, with 6 bases between. The CDR3 region has the DNA TGTGCCAGCAGCCCTTATTACGAGCAGTACTTC. Translation: CASSPYYEQYF.

The V call is TRBV4-2, the J call TRBJ2-1; the match to TRBD2 covers 14 bases. Germline CDR1 and CDR2: LGHNA and YNFKEQ. V shed 1 base, J shed 6 bases, and the junction held 2 bases outside the gene matches. The CDR3 sequence is 16 residues long. CDR3 residues: CASSQGLAGGPNEQFF. As DNA, the CDR3 is TGTGCCAGCAGCCAAGGACTAGCGGGAGGGCCCAATGAGCAGTTCTTC.

In the case of this clone: The junction departs from germline at one end; a sequencing error may be responsible. The J gene is TRBJ1-2, the V gene TRBV25-1, with D possibly TRBD1 on 6 matching bases. Germline V gene sequence: CDR1 MGHDK, CDR2 SYGVNS. This CDR3 has 15 residues. For the CDR3, the DNA is TGTGCCAACAGTGAATACCAGGGGCAAGGCTATGGCTACACCTTC. Amino acid sequence: CANSEYQGQGYGYTF.

The rearrangement links TRBV30 to TRBJ2-1; 11 positions agree with TRBD2. Trimming at V came to 1 base and at J to 0 bases, leaving 5 bases not matched to a gene. Germline CDR1 reads GTSNPN; CDR2 reads SVGIG (reference sequence). The CDR3 loop spans 17 amino acids. CDR3 nucleotide sequence: TGTGCCTGGAGTGGGGGACTAGCGGTCCTCTCCTACAATGAGCAGTTCTTC. Protein sequence: CAWSGGLAVLSYNEQFF. Based on the CDR3 plus reference TRBV30 and TRBJ2-1, the full variable domain is SQTIHQWPATLVQPVGSPLSLECTVEGTSNPNLYWYRQAAGRGLQLLFYSVGIGQISSEVPQNLSASRPQDRQFILSSKKLLLSDSGFYLCAWSGGLAVLSYNEQFFGPGTRLTVL.

The chain recombines TRBV18 with TRBJ1-1; 9 bases are a match to TRBD1. CDR1 and CDR2 (germline): KGHSH, LQKENI. J lost 5 bases, V lost 4 bases, and 5 bases had no gene match. The CDR3 has 14 amino acids. The CDR3 here is CASSLQTGGTEAFF. The DNA of the CDR3 is TGTGCCAGCTCACTACAGACAGGGGGGACTGAAGCTTTCTTT.

This clone occurred once. J is TRBJ1-5 and V is TRBV7-8, with TRBD1 matching over 8 bases. Germline V gene sequence: CDR1 SGHVS, CDR2 FQNEAQ. The CDR3 loop spans 15 amino acids. V was clipped by 4 bases and J by 3 bases; unmatched bases: 5. The CDR3 here is CASSSTTGDNQPQHF. CDR3 nucleotide sequence: TGTGCCAGCAGCTCGACGACAGGGGACAATCAGCCCCAGCATTTT.

The rearrangement uses TRBV19 and TRBJ1-2; D is uncertain. Deletions cut 9 bases from V and 4 bases from J, with 18 bases between. The CDR3 is made up of 14 amino acids. CDR1 is LNHDA and CDR2 is SQIVND in the germline V gene (reference sequence). The CDR3 sequence: CASQKLEGAYGYTF. In nucleotides, the CDR3 is TGTGCCAGCCAAAAATTGGAGGGTGCCTATGGCTACACCTTC.

The chain uses TRBV6-1 and TRBJ2-3, with D possibly matching TRBD2 (5 bases). V was cut by 7 bases and J by 3 bases, with 14 bases left in between. The CDR3 has 14 residues. Germline V gives CDR1 MNHNS, CDR2 SASEGT. The DNA of the CDR3 is TGTGCCAGCACCCCGCGGGCGCTTACAGATACGCAGTATTTT. It codes for CASTPRALTDTQYF.

In this sample, this clone turned up a few times. This chain links TRBV6-5 with TRBJ2-5; D might be TRBD1 (5 bases). Germline CDR1 and CDR2: MNHEY and SVGAGI. CDR3 length: 13 amino acids. Trimming took 10 bases from V and 5 from J, leaving 17 bases between them. This CDR3 reads CATSSEGAETQYF. In nucleotides, the CDR3 is TGTGCCACCAGCTCCGAAGGGGCGGAGACCCAGTACTTC.

As regards this clone: Sequence at one end of the junction differs from germline and may be a read error. This rearrangement joins TRBV7-9 to TRBJ2-7; D remains unclear. This CDR3 is built from 12 residues. Germline loops: CDR1 SEHNR, CDR2 FQNEAQ (reference sequence). CDR3 coding DNA: TGTTCCAGCAGCTTAGGCGTCTACGAGCAGTACTTC. Translated, it gives CSSSLGVYEQYF. Combining the CDR3 with reference TRBV7-9 and TRBJ2-7 gives the whole variable domain DTGVSQNPRHKITKRGQNVTFRCDPISEHNRLYWYRQTLGQGPEFLTYFQNEAQLEKSRLLSDRFSAERPKGSFSTLEIQRTEQGDSAMYLCSSSLGVYEQYFGPGTRLTVT.

The V call is TRBV28, the J call TRBJ2-2; D call uncertain. Trimming removed 6 bases at V and 6 bases at J, with 8 bases between. The CDR3 totals 12 residues. Germline assignment: CDR1 MDHEN and CDR2 SYDVKM. The CDR3 loop is CASSFFSGELFF. The CDR3 DNA reads as TGTGCCAGCAGCTTCTTCTCCGGGGAGCTGTTTTTT.

V gene TRBV9 combines with J gene TRBJ1-4, with D possibly TRBD1 on 5 matching bases. The CDR3 loop spans 13 amino acids. V was cut by 0 bases and J by 6 bases, with 6 bases left in between. CDR1 and CDR2 from the germline V gene are SGDLS and YYNGEE. DNA of the CDR3: TGTGCCAGCAGCGTAGGGGGGGATGAAAAACTGTTTTTT. Amino acid sequence: CASSVGGDEKLFF. Full variable domain (missing parts from reference TRBV9 and TRBJ1-4): DSGVTQTPKHLITATGQRVTLRCSPRSGDLSVYWYQQSLDQGLQFLIQYYNGEERAKGNILERFSAQQFPDLHSELNLSSLELGDSALYFCASSVGGDEKLFFGSGTQLSVL.